The clone carrying this TCR beta chain was counted only a few times. The data originate from a study of patients and donors after allogeneic stem cell transplantation. CDR1 is LGHNA, CDR2 YSLEER, per germline. This CDR3 region has 15 residues. The V gene lost 0 bases and the J gene lost 4 bases, with 13 bases spanning the gap. A single record per CDR3 protein comes from TCRdb applying MiXCR to the RT-PCR reads. The sample yields under 200,000 distinct CDR3 sequences, over 25% seen once. The chain joins TRBV4-3 to TRBJ2-7; D might be TRBD1 (5 bases). The sample taken for sequencing was blood, either unsorted or a sorted T cell fraction (not recorded which). The receptor comes from a human donor who was either an allogeneic HSCT recipient or a stem cell or donor lymphocyte infusion donor (not recorded which). It is not recorded whose cells these are; they may come from a transplant donor. Here the CDR3 DNA reads TGCGCCAGCAGCCAAGAGGCAGGGCCCCCTTACGAGCAGTACTTC. Its translation is CASSQEAGPPYEQYF.